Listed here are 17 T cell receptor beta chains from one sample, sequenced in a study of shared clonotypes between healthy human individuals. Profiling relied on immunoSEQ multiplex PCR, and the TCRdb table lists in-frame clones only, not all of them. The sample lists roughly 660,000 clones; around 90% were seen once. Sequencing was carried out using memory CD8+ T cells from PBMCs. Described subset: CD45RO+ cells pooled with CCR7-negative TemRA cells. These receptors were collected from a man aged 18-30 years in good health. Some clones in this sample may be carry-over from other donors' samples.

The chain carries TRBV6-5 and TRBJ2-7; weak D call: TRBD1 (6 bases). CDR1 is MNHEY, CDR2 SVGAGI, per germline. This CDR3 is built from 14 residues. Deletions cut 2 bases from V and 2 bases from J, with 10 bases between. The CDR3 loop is CASSYARGTYEQYF. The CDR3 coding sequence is TGTGCCAGCAGTTACGCCAGGGGCACCTACGAGCAGTACTTC.

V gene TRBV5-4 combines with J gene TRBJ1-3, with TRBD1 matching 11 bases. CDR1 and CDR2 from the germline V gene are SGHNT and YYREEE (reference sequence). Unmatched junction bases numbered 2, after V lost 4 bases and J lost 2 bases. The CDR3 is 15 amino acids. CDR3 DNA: TGTGCCAGCAGCATGGGACAGGGGGCTGGAAACACCATATATTTT. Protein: CASSMGQGAGNTIYF.

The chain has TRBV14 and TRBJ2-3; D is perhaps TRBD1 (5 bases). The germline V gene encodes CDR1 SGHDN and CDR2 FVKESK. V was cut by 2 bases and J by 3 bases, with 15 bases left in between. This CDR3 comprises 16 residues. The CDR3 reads CASSQFPREGTDTQYF. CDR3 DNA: TGTGCCAGCAGCCAATTCCCCAGGGAAGGGACAGATACGCAGTATTTT.

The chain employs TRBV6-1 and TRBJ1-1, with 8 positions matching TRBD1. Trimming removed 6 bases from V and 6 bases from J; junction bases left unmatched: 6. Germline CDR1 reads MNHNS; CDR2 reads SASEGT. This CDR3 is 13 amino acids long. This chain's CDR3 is CASRFQGASEAFF. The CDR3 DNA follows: TGTGCCAGCAGGTTTCAGGGGGCATCTGAAGCTTTCTTT.

The CDR3 DNA follows: TGTGCCAGCAGCGTAGACGGGGGAGGCAATGAGCAGTTCTTC. Residues: CASSVDGGGNEQFF. The genes are TRBV9 and TRBJ2-1, with D possibly TRBD2 on 6 matching bases. The CDR3 is 14 residues long. Germline CDR1 is SGDLS and CDR2 is YYNGEE. Trimming took 0 bases from V and 6 from J, leaving 10 bases between them.

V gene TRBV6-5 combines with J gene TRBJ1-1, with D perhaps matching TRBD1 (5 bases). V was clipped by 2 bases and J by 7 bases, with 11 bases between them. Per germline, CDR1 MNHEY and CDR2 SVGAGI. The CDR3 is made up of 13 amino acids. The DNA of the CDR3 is TGTGCCAGCAGTTACGATGGGACCAGTGAAGCTTTCTTT. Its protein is CASSYDGTSEAFF.

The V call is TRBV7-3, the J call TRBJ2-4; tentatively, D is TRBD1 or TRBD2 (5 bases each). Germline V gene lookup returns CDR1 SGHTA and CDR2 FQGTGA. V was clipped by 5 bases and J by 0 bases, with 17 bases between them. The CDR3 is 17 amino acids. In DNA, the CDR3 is TGTGCCAGCAGCAACCCGAAAGGGGACCTAGCCAAAAACATTCAGTACTTC. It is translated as CASSNPKGDLAKNIQYF.

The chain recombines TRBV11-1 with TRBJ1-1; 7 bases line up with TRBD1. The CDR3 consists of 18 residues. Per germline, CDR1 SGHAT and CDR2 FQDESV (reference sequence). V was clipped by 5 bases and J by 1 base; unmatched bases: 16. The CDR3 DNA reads TGTGCCAGCAGCCTAGAAAATCCTGACAGGGTGGAGAACACTGAAGCTTTCTTT. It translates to CASSLENPDRVENTEAFF. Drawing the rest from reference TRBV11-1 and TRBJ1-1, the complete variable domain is EAEVAQSPRYKITEKSQAVAFWCDPISGHATLYWYRQILGQGPELLVQFQDESVVDDSQLPKDRFSAERLKGVDSTLKIQPAELGDSAMYLCASSLENPDRVENTEAFFGQGTRLTVV.

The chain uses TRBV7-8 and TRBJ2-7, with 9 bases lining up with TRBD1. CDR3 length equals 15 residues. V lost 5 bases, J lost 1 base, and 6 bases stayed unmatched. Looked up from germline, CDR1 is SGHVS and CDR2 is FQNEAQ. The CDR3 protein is CASSGWDRESYEQYF. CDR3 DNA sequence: TGTGCCAGCAGCGGTTGGGACAGGGAATCCTACGAGCAGTACTTC.

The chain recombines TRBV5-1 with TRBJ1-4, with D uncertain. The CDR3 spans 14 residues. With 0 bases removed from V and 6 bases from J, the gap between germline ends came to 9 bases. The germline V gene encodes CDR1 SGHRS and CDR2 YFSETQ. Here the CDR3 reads CASSLVSTDEKLFF. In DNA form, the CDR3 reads TGCGCCAGCAGCTTGGTATCCACCGATGAAAAACTGTTTTTT.

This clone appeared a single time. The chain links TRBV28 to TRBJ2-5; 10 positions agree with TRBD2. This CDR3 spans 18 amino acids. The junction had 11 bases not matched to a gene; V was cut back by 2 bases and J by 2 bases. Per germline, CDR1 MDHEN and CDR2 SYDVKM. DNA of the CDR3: TGTGCCAGCAGTTTAAACGGGCCTAGCGGGAGTTATCAAGAGACCCAGTACTTC. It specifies CASSLNGPSGSYQETQYF.

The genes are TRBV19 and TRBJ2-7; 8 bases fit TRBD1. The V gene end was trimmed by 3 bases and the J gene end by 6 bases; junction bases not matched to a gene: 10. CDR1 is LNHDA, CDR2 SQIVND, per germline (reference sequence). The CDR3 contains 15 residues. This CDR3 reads CASSIVGTGASEQYF. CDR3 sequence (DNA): TGTGCCAGTAGTATCGTCGGGACAGGAGCCTCCGAGCAGTACTTC.

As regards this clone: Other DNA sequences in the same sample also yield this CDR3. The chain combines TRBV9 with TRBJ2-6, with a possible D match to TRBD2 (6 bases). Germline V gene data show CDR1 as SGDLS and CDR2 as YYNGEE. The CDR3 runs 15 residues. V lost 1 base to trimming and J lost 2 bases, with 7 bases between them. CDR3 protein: CASSVWGAGANVLTF. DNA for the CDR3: TGTGCCAGCAGCGTATGGGGGGCTGGGGCCAACGTCCTGACTTTC.

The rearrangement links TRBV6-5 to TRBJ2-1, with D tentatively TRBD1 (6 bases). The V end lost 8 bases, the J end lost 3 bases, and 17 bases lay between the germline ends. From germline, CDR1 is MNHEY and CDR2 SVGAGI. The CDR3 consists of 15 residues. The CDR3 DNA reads TGTGCCAGCGGCTCGGGGCAGGGGCTCTACAATGAGCAGTTCTTC. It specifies CASGSGQGLYNEQFF.

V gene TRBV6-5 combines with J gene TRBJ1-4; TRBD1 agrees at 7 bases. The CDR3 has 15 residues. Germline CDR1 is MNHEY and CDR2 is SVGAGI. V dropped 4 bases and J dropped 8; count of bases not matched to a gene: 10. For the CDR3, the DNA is TGTGCCAGCAGTTCCCTAGGGGGCGCCGGGGAAAAACTGTTTTTT. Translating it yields CASSSLGGAGEKLFF.

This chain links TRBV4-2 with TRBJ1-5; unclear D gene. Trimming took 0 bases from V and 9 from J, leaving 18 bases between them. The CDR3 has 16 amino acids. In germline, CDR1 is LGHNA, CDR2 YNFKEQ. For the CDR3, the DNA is TGTGCCAGCAGCCAAGAGGTAACCAGCGGGCTCGGGCCCCAGCATTTT. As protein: CASSQEVTSGLGPQHF.

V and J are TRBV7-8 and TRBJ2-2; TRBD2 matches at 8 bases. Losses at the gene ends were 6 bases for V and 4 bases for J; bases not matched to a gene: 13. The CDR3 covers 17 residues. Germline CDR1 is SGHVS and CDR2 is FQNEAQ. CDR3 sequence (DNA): TGTGCCAGCAGTCTTCTACTAGCGGCATCCCCCACCGGGGAGCTGTTTTTT. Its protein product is CASSLLLAASPTGELFF.